The 27 T cell receptor beta chains in this list originate from one sample, sequenced in a study of blood T cell repertoires in COVID-19. Profiled with immunoSEQ multiplex PCR; TCRdb holds only in-frame clones, not every one. In the table there are 100,000 to 150,000 clones, roughly 87% of which are singletons. Sequenced input: peripheral blood. These receptors all stem from a human donor in a cohort sampled during active COVID-19.

V is TRBV6-5 and J is TRBJ1-5; D remains unclear. Germline loops: CDR1 MNHEY, CDR2 SVGAGI. The CDR3 totals 14 residues. The V end lost 6 bases, the J end lost 4 bases, and 13 bases lay between the germline ends. CDR3 DNA sequence: TGTGCCAGCAGCTCCCCTAGAGATAATCAGCCCCAGCATTTT. Translating gives CASSSPRDNQPQHF.

The V gene is TRBV18, the J gene TRBJ2-2; 10 bases line up with TRBD2. V shed 2 bases and J 4 bases; nucleotides not matched to a gene: 1. Germline lookup yields CDR1 KGHSH and CDR2 LQKENI. The CDR3 runs 15 residues. The CDR3, as DNA: TGTGCCAGCTCACCAGAGCGGGGGGGCACCGGGGAGCTGTTTTTT. Translated, it gives CASSPERGGTGELFF.

This clone was recorded once. The rearrangement uses TRBV6-4 and TRBJ2-1; 9 bases fit TRBD1. This CDR3 is built from 14 residues. The V gene end was trimmed by 4 bases and the J gene end by 7 bases; junction bases not matched to a gene: 5. Germline V gives CDR1 MRHNA, CDR2 SNTAGT. CDR3 sequence: CASSGDRDRNEQFF. The CDR3 DNA reads as TGTGCCAGCAGTGGGGACAGGGATAGAAATGAGCAGTTCTTC.

The J gene is TRBJ2-7, the V gene TRBV11-3; TRBD2 matches 7 bases. The CDR3 totals 13 residues. V was clipped by 5 bases and J by 6 bases; unmatched bases: 7. The germline V gene encodes CDR1 SGHNT and CDR2 YENEEA. The CDR3 loop reads CASSLGVAGEQYF. The CDR3 nucleotides read TGTGCCAGCAGCCTCGGAGTAGCGGGCGAGCAGTACTTC.

This clone was recorded only once. The chain couples TRBV9 to TRBJ1-2; 9 nucleotides agree with TRBD1. The J segment lost 0 bases and the V segment lost 3 bases, leaving 3 bases of the junction unmatched. The germline V gene encodes CDR1 SGDLS and CDR2 YYNGEE. This CDR3 region has 15 residues. The CDR3 here is CASSDGTGTNYGYTF. DNA for the CDR3: TGTGCCAGCAGCGACGGGACAGGGACTAACTATGGCTACACCTTC.

This clone has only one observation. The chain employs TRBV7-6 and TRBJ1-1; D is uncertain. The CDR3 is made up of 14 amino acids. V lost 6 bases and J lost 4, with 15 bases in between. Per the germline V gene, CDR1 is SGHVS and CDR2 is FNYEAQ. The CDR3 bases are TGTGCCAGCAGTCCGTCGGGAGTGCTCACTGAAGCTTTCTTT. This gives the protein CASSPSGVLTEAFF.

The CDR3 spells CAISELTSGVYNEQFF. Here the CDR3 DNA reads TGTGCCATCAGTGAGTTGACTAGCGGGGTTTACAATGAGCAGTTCTTC. V usage is TRBV10-3 and J usage is TRBJ2-1, with 11 bases lining up with TRBD2. Germline CDR1 ENHRY, CDR2 SYGVKD. CDR3 length: 16 amino acids. V lost 1 base and J lost 4; bases outside the gene matches: 3.

The count of this clone is one. The rearrangement joins TRBV10-1 to TRBJ2-6, with TRBD1 matching 7 bases. CDR1 is WNHNN, CDR2 SYGVQD, per germline (reference sequence). The CDR3 length is 14 residues. Unmatched junction bases numbered 4, after V lost 7 bases and J lost 4 bases. The CDR3 spells CASKTGSGANVLTF. The CDR3 bases are TGCGCCAGCAAGACAGGGTCCGGGGCCAACGTCCTGACTTTC.

CDR3 residues: CSASGQTRNIQYF. The CDR3 bases are TGCAGTGCTAGTGGTCAGACTCGAAACATTCAGTACTTC. V is TRBV20-1 and J is TRBJ2-4; D is uncertain. Germline lookup yields CDR1 DFQATT and CDR2 SNEGSKA (reference sequence). Trimming left V 3 bases short and J 6 bases short, with 12 bases between. The CDR3 runs to 13 residues.

The rearrangement joins TRBV9 to TRBJ2-1; 8 bases match TRBD1. The CDR3 contains 14 residues. Germline V gene data show CDR1 as SGDLS and CDR2 as YYNGEE. Trimming removed 0 bases from V and 9 bases from J; junction bases left unmatched: 5. The CDR3 region is CASSVADRGIEQFF. For the CDR3, the DNA is TGTGCCAGCAGCGTAGCTGACAGGGGTATTGAGCAGTTCTTC.

The chain recombines TRBV6-5 with TRBJ1-1, with 9 bases aligning to TRBD1. CDR3 size: 15 residues. Looked up from germline, CDR1 is MNHEY and CDR2 is SVGAGI. Trimming cost V 0 bases and J 10 bases; bases outside gene matches: 9. CDR3 nucleotide sequence: TGTGCCAGCAGTTACTCCAACAGGGGGCGCTTGGGAGCTTTCTTT. Its translation is CASSYSNRGRLGAFF.

The chain joins TRBV10-3 to TRBJ2-3, with 10 bases fitting TRBD2. The J segment lost 5 bases and the V segment lost 0 bases, leaving 5 bases of the junction unmatched. The CDR3 loop spans 16 amino acids. CDR1 and CDR2 from the germline V gene are ENHRY and SYGVKD. The CDR3 protein is CAISESGTSAIDTQYF. Here the CDR3 DNA reads TGTGCCATCAGTGAGTCCGGGACTAGCGCGATAGATACGCAGTATTTT.

The rearrangement joins TRBV29-1 to TRBJ1-2, with 10 bases that match TRBD1. The CDR3 consists of 13 residues. Germline trimming cut 7 bases from V and 5 bases from J; bases unmatched to any gene: 7. Germline CDR1 is SQVTM and CDR2 is ANQGSEA. The CDR3 DNA is TGCAGCGCTCTACCGGGACAGGGGTATGGCTACACCTTC. Protein sequence: CSALPGQGYGYTF.

The rearrangement joins TRBV5-4 to TRBJ2-5, with 7 bases aligning to TRBD2. This CDR3 region has 15 residues. Germline V gives CDR1 SGHNT, CDR2 YYREEE (reference sequence). Trimming cost V 4 bases and J 5 bases; bases outside gene matches: 11. In DNA, the CDR3 is TGTGCCAGCAGCGAGGAGCCGACTAGCCGGGAGACCCAGTACTTC. As protein: CASSEEPTSRETQYF.

This sequence joins TRBV5-1 and TRBJ2-3; TRBD2 is a possible D gene (6 bases). CDR1 and CDR2 (germline): SGHRS, YFSETQ. This CDR3 has 16 amino acids. The germline V and J ends were trimmed by 1 base and 0 bases, with 12 bases remaining between them. CDR3 protein: CASSLPRRDSTDTQYF. The CDR3 DNA reads TGCGCCAGCAGCTTGCCACGGCGGGATAGCACAGATACGCAGTATTTT.

V and J are TRBV11-3 and TRBJ2-1; D unresolved. This CDR3 region has 13 residues. V gave up 5 bases and J gave up 5 bases, with 10 bases separating them. Germline V gene lookup returns CDR1 SGHNT and CDR2 YENEEA. CDR3: CASSEPPNNEQFF. Written as DNA, the CDR3 is TGTGCCAGCAGCGAGCCTCCGAACAATGAGCAGTTCTTC.

This clone was seen a single time. The chain joins TRBV30 to TRBJ1-1; 8 bases fit TRBD1. V lost 4 bases, J lost 1 base, and 5 bases stayed unmatched. The CDR3 length is 14 residues. The germline gives CDR1 GTSNPN, CDR2 SVGIG (reference sequence). The CDR3 DNA is TGTGCCTGGAAGTTTGGACAGGGGAACACTGAAGCTTTCTTT. Protein: CAWKFGQGNTEAFF.

The V and J genes are TRBV5-1 and TRBJ1-4; TRBD1 agrees at 8 bases. This CDR3 spans 15 amino acids. The J segment lost 5 bases and the V segment lost 3 bases, leaving 6 bases of the junction unmatched. Per germline, CDR1 SGHRS and CDR2 YFSETQ. The CDR3 loop reads CASSSSGTGNEKLFF. DNA for the CDR3: TGCGCCAGCAGCTCCTCCGGGACAGGCAATGAAAAACTGTTTTTT.

V gene TRBV7-3 combines with J gene TRBJ1-2; D perhaps matches TRBD1 (6 bases). The CDR3 is 14 residues long. The germline gives CDR1 SGHTA, CDR2 FQGTGA. Trimming pared 8 bases from V and 8 bases from J, leaving 21 bases between. DNA of the CDR3: TGTGCCAGCCGCCGATCCCCGGACAGCGCCGGCTACACCTTC. Protein sequence: CASRRSPDSAGYTF.

The chain combines TRBV5-4 with TRBJ2-3; tentative D call: TRBD1 (5 bases). The CDR3 sequence is 15 residues long. The ends were cut back, 3 bases at V and 0 bases at J, with 11 bases in the middle. Germline V lookup: CDR1 SGHNT, CDR2 YYREEE (reference sequence). CDR3 loop: CASSSWTSSTDTQYF. DNA of the CDR3: TGTGCCAGCAGCTCCTGGACATCTAGCACAGATACGCAGTATTTT.

The rearrangement uses TRBV27 and TRBJ2-7; a possible D gene is TRBD2 (7 bases). This CDR3 comprises 15 residues. CDR1 and CDR2 (germline): MNHEY, SMNVEV (reference sequence). V lost 8 bases, J lost 2 bases, and 19 bases lay in between. CDR3 amino acids: CASQRGASGAYEQYF. CDR3 sequence (DNA): TGTGCCAGCCAACGGGGGGCTAGCGGTGCCTACGAGCAGTACTTC.

This clone has only a few counts. V gene TRBV11-2 combines with J gene TRBJ1-2; D not certain. The CDR3 runs 12 residues. Looked up from germline, CDR1 is SGHAT and CDR2 is FQNNGV. Trimming stripped 8 bases from V and 5 bases from J, with 12 bases between. This chain's CDR3 is CASVRFGYGYTF. CDR3 in DNA: TGTGCCAGCGTCAGGTTTGGGTATGGCTACACCTTC.

The genes are TRBV20-1 and TRBJ2-7, with 10 bases lining up with TRBD1. CDR1 DFQATT and CDR2 SNEGSKA come from the germline V gene (reference sequence). This CDR3 has 15 amino acids. V lost 3 bases to trimming and J lost 2 bases; unmatched junction nucleotides: 7. DNA for the CDR3: TGCAGTGCTAGTGACCGGGACAGGGGTACCTACGAGCAGTACTTC. Translating it yields CSASDRDRGTYEQYF.

The chain uses TRBV27 and TRBJ2-5; D perhaps matches TRBD1 (6 bases). CDR3 length: 12 residues. Germline lookup yields CDR1 MNHEY and CDR2 SMNVEV (reference sequence). The germline V and J ends were trimmed by 2 bases and 5 bases, with 6 bases remaining between them. CDR3 amino acids: CASSLRGETQYF. The CDR3 DNA sequence: TGTGCCAGCAGTTTAAGGGGGGAGACCCAGTACTTC.

This CDR3 reads CASSYLAGGSYEQYF. The CDR3 coding sequence is TGTGCCAGCAGTTACCTAGCGGGAGGGTCCTACGAGCAGTACTTC. The V gene is TRBV6-5, the J gene TRBJ2-7; the match to TRBD2 covers 12 bases. With V trimmed by 2 bases and J by 1 base, 0 bases remained unmatched. The V gene's germline CDR1 is MNHEY and CDR2 SVGAGI. The CDR3 has 15 amino acids.

The genes are TRBV30 and TRBJ2-2; weak D call: TRBD2 (5 bases). Trimming stripped 3 bases from V and 6 bases from J, with 14 bases between. Germline V lookup: CDR1 GTSNPN, CDR2 SVGIG (reference sequence). This CDR3 has 14 amino acids. CDR3 region: CAWRGEGLSGELFF. CDR3 bases: TGTGCCTGGAGGGGCGAGGGTTTATCCGGGGAGCTGTTTTTT. Variable domain in full (rest from reference TRBV30 and TRBJ2-2): SQTIHQWPATLVQPVGSPLSLECTVEGTSNPNLYWYRQAAGRGLQLLFYSVGIGQISSEVPQNLSASRPQDRQFILSSKKLLLSDSGFYLCAWRGEGLSGELFFGEGSRLTVL.

This clone was counted once. The chain recombines TRBV11-3 with TRBJ2-1, with D perhaps matching TRBD2 (8 bases). The V gene's germline CDR1 is SGHNT and CDR2 YENEEA. The CDR3 extends over 19 amino acids. V was shortened by 4 bases and J by 2 bases, with 24 bases between the two germline ends. The CDR3 spells CASSSLRGVSGATYNEQFF. The DNA for the CDR3 is TGTGCCAGCAGCTCCCTCAGGGGGGTTAGCGGGGCGACCTACAATGAGCAGTTCTTC.